Shown below are 13 T cell receptor beta chains from a single sample sequenced in a study of cytomegalovirus exposure and HLA in healthy donors. The primer mix had 60 Vbeta and 13 Jbeta primers. Profiled with immunoSEQ multiplex PCR; TCRdb holds only in-frame clones, not every one. The table shows hundreds of thousands of clones, with around 76% occurring only once. The source material was PBMCs. These receptors came from a man between 18 and 35 years old in good health and CMV-seronegative.

The chain couples TRBV10-1 to TRBJ1-1, with unresolved D. The CDR3 contains 13 residues. Germline V gene data show CDR1 as WNHNN and CDR2 as SYGVQD (reference sequence). V was pared by 2 bases and J by 5 bases, with 9 bases between. CDR3 region: CASSESRGTEAFF. The CDR3 nucleotides are TGCGCCAGCAGTGAGAGTCGGGGTACTGAAGCTTTCTTT.

This rearrangement joins TRBV29-1 to TRBJ2-1, with D maybe TRBD2 (6 bases). Germline V gene sequence: CDR1 SQVTM, CDR2 ANQGSEA. The CDR3 consists of 13 residues. Trimming cost V 7 bases and J 6 bases, with 16 bases left between them. CDR3 loop: CSGSEGNGNEQFF. The CDR3 coding sequence is TGCAGCGGATCGGAGGGGAATGGCAATGAGCAGTTCTTC.

V is TRBV28 and J is TRBJ2-6; D possibly corresponds to TRBD1 (5 bases). The length of the CDR3 is 15 residues. The germline gives CDR1 MDHEN, CDR2 SYDVKM. V was pared by 3 bases and J by 2 bases, with 8 bases between. The CDR3 sequence: CASSFQGTGANVLTF. The CDR3 nucleotides are TGTGCCAGCAGTTTCCAGGGAACTGGGGCCAACGTCCTGACTTTC. Full variable domain (rest looked up from reference TRBV28 and TRBJ2-6): DVKVTQSSRYLVKRTGEKVFLECVQDMDHENMFWYRQDPGLGLRLIYFSYDVKMKEKGDIPEGYSVSREKKERFSLILESASTNQTSMYLCASSFQGTGANVLTFGAGSRLTVL.

The chain uses TRBV30 and TRBJ1-5; TRBD1 matches 7 bases. The germline gives CDR1 GTSNPN, CDR2 SVGIG (reference sequence). With 1 base clipped from V and 6 bases from J, the junction kept 6 bases outside the gene matches. This CDR3 has 14 amino acids. The CDR3 nucleotides read TGTGCCTGGAGTGGGGACAGAGAAGGTCAGCCCCAGCATTTT. Encoded protein: CAWSGDREGQPQHF.

The chain uses TRBV2 and TRBJ1-3; 7 bases are shared with TRBD1. V lost 8 bases to trimming and J lost 5 bases; unmatched junction nucleotides: 9. The CDR3 loop spans 14 amino acids. CDR1 is SNHLY and CDR2 is FYNNEI in the germline V gene. CDR3 protein: CASRTGTARNTIYF. CDR3 coding DNA: TGTGCCAGCCGTACCGGGACAGCCAGAAACACCATATATTTT. The variable domain in full, with the rest retrieved from reference TRBV2 and TRBJ1-3, is EPEVTQTPSHQVTQMGQEVILRCVPISNHLYFYWYRQILGQKVEFLVSFYNNEISEKSEIFDDQFSVERPDGSNFTLKIRSTKLEDSAMYFCASRTGTARNTIYFGEGSWLTVV.

CDR3 coding DNA: TGTGCCATCAACGCGGGACAGGGTGGGGAGACCCAGTACTTC. The encoded protein is CAINAGQGGETQYF. The rearrangement joins TRBV10-3 to TRBJ2-5; 9 bases line up with TRBD1. This CDR3 spans 14 amino acids. In germline, CDR1 is ENHRY, CDR2 SYGVKD. The V and J ends lost 7 bases and 5 bases, in that order; junction bases with no gene match: 8.

About this clone: Different DNA sequences within this sample yield the same CDR3. The chain links TRBV9 to TRBJ1-5, with no clear D. The CDR3 length is 15 residues. Trimming stripped 2 bases from V and 0 bases from J, with 9 bases between. In germline, CDR1 is SGDLS, CDR2 YYNGEE. CDR3 amino acids: CASSVSGNSNQPQHF. CDR3 sequence (DNA): TGTGCCAGCAGCGTGTCGGGAAATAGCAATCAGCCCCAGCATTTT.

The chain employs TRBV28 and TRBJ2-4, with D maybe TRBD2 (5 bases). This CDR3 is 14 amino acids long. V was cut by 8 bases and J by 6 bases, with 17 bases left in between. Germline CDR1 MDHEN, CDR2 SYDVKM. The CDR3 is CASLGREYRNIQYF. CDR3 DNA: TGTGCCAGCCTAGGTAGGGAGTACCGAAACATTCAGTACTTC. Variable domain in full (rest from reference TRBV28 and TRBJ2-4): DVKVTQSSRYLVKRTGEKVFLECVQDMDHENMFWYRQDPGLGLRLIYFSYDVKMKEKGDIPEGYSVSREKKERFSLILESASTNQTSMYLCASLGREYRNIQYFGAGTRLSVL.

This chain connects TRBV28 to TRBJ1-5, with unresolved D. This CDR3 has 14 residues. V gave up 3 bases and J gave up 1 base, with 7 bases separating them. CDR1 MDHEN and CDR2 SYDVKM come from the germline V gene. CDR3: CASSFGPSNQPQHF. CDR3 DNA: TGTGCCAGCAGTTTTGGGCCGAGCAATCAGCCCCAGCATTTT.

This chain joins TRBV7-2 and TRBJ1-3, with a weak D call TRBD1 (5 bases). Trimming removed 1 base from V and 0 bases from J, with 10 bases in between. CDR1 and CDR2 from the germline V gene are SGHTA and FQGNSA. CDR3 length: 16 residues. The CDR3 here is CASSLGRGNSGNTIYF. In nucleotides, the CDR3 is TGTGCCAGCAGCTTAGGTCGGGGGAACTCTGGAAACACCATATATTTT.

The CDR3 protein is CASSGQGAEAFF. The CDR3 DNA sequence: TGTGCCAGTAGCGGACAGGGGGCTGAAGCTTTCTTT. The chain has TRBV19 and TRBJ1-1; 10 bases are a match to TRBD1. The CDR3 is 12 amino acids. Trimming removed 6 bases from V and 6 bases from J; junction bases left unmatched: 1. CDR1 and CDR2 (germline): LNHDA, SQIVND (reference sequence).

As for this clone: The same CDR3 can be traced to other DNA sequences in this sample. The chain employs TRBV27 and TRBJ1-4; no definite D call. The CDR3 is 15 amino acids. The V end lost 6 bases, the J end lost 0 bases, and 11 bases lay between the germline ends. Germline V CDR1 and CDR2: MNHEY, SMNVEV (reference sequence). The CDR3 nucleotides are TGTGCCAGCAGCCTACTTGGAGCAACTAATGAAAAACTGTTTTTT. This codes for CASSLLGATNEKLFF.

V gene TRBV11-1 combines with J gene TRBJ2-1, with 7 bases aligning to TRBD2. The length of the CDR3 is 16 residues. V dropped 2 bases and J dropped 8; count of bases not matched to a gene: 12. Germline CDR1 reads SGHAT; CDR2 reads FQDESV (reference sequence). This CDR3 reads CASSLTRESRLDEQFF. Here the CDR3 DNA reads TGTGCCAGCAGCTTAACGCGGGAGAGCCGCCTCGATGAGCAGTTCTTC. Combining the CDR3 with reference TRBV11-1 and TRBJ2-1 gives the whole variable domain EAEVAQSPRYKITEKSQAVAFWCDPISGHATLYWYRQILGQGPELLVQFQDESVVDDSQLPKDRFSAERLKGVDSTLKIQPAELGDSAMYLCASSLTRESRLDEQFFGPGTRLTVL.